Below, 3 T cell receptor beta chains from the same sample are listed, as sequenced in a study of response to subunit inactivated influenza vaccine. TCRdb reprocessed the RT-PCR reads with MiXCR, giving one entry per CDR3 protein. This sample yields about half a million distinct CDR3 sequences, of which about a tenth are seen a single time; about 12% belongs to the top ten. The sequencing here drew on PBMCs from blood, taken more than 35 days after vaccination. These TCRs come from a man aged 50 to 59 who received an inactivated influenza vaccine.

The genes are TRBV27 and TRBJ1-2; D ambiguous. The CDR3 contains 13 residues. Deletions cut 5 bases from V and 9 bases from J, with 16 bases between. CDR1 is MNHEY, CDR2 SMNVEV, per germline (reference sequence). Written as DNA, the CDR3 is TGTGCCAGCAGTAGTTCGTGGGCAGGTCGCTACACCTTC. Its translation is CASSSSWAGRYTF.

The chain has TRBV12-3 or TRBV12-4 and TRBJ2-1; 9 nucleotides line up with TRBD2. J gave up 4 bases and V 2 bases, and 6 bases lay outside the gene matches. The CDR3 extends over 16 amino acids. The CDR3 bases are TGTGCCAGCAGTTTATCTCCGGGACTAGCATACAATGAGCAGTTCTTC. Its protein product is CASSLSPGLAYNEQFF.

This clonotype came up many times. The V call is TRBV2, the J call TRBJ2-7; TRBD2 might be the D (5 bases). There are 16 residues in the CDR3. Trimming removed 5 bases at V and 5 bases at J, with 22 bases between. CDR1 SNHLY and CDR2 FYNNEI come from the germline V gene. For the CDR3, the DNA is TGTGCCAGCAGTTTAGATCCCAGAGGGAAGAGCCACGAGCAGTACTTC. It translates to CASSLDPRGKSHEQYF.